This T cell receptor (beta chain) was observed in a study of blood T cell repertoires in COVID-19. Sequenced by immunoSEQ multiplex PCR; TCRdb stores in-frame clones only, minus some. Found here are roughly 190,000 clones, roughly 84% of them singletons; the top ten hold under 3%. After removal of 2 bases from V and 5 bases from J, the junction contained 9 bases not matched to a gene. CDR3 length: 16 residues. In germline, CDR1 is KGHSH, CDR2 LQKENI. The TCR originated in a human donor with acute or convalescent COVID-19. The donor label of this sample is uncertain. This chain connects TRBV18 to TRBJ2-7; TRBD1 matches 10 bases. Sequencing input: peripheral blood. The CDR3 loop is CASSPIFGQGEHEQYF. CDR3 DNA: TGTGCCAGCTCACCAATTTTCGGACAGGGGGAGCACGAGCAGTACTTC.